This TCR beta chain derives from a study of hypomethylating agent response in myelodysplastic syndrome. Study details: Non-responders met neither complete response nor hematologic improvement criteria, which defined response.

Whole-study results and caveats: After treatment, novel clonotypes emerged more in responders, contracted ones more in non-responders.

At survey resolution, around 400 ng of DNA per sample was split into two 200 ng replicates. Using immunoSEQ multiplex PCR, the repertoire was profiled, and TCRdb retains in-frame clones only, with some absent. The repertoire holds several thousand clones, with more than 75% as singletons. As for this clone: Antigen specificity is unknown.

The analysis used unsorted bulk bone marrow, not T-cell subsets. This CDR3 comprises 14 residues. With 2 bases removed from V and 2 bases from J, the gap between germline ends came to 8 bases. Germline V lookup: CDR1 SGHTA, CDR2 FQGNSA. The sample in question was bone marrow, obtained before or after starting hypomethylating agent treatment for myelodysplastic syndrome (not recorded which). The TCR sequence derives from a human donor with myelodysplastic syndrome. This chain connects TRBV7-2 to TRBJ2-3; D gene uncertain. CDR3 region: CASSLQVVTDTQYF. The CDR3 bases are TGTGCCAGCAGCTTACAAGTAGTCACAGATACGCAGTATTTT.